The source of this T cell receptor (beta chain) is a study of cytomegalovirus exposure and HLA in healthy donors. V gave up 2 bases and J gave up 10 bases, with 12 bases separating them. From germline, CDR1 is WNHNN and CDR2 SYGVQD (reference sequence). The CDR3 is 13 residues long. Donors were ostensibly healthy at sampling, although undocumented immune exposures were probable. This PCR relied on a set of 60 Vbeta primers and 13 Jbeta primers. The protocol was immunoSEQ multiplex PCR, while the TCRdb copy is restricted to in-frame clones and leaves out a portion. The table includes 100,000 or so clones, about four fifths detected once. This clone was seen only a few times.

Sequencing used PBMCs. The chain recombines TRBV10-1 with TRBJ1-5; no clear D gene. The TCR was taken from a middle-aged man in good health and CMV-seronegative. The chain's CDR3 is CASSETVSQPQHF. CDR3 nucleotide sequence: TGCGCCAGCAGTGAGACAGTGTCACAACCCCAGCATTTT.